The 26 T cell receptor beta chains listed next were all sequenced from one sample in a study of high-grade serous ovarian cancer treatment subgroups (dated by TCRdb to the early 2020s). The library came from the immunoSEQ multiplex PCR assay. In its TCRdb copy, this immuneACCESS table keeps in-frame sequences only and misses some clones. Where compared with another copy, unresolved V genes explain less than half of these, and the others have no known cause. In this sample the table shows about 12,000 clones, about nine tenths of which occur a single time. Approximately 2.9% of the sample rests with the top ten. The tumor samples were collected prior to definitive surgery or chemotherapy. Sequencing used tumor tissue. The receptor set was obtained from a human donor with high-grade serous ovarian cancer.

This clone was seen once. The rearrangement uses TRBV18 and TRBJ2-7; maybe TRBD1 (6 bases). The CDR3 runs 13 residues. CDR1 is KGHSH and CDR2 is LQKENI in the germline V gene. Trimming stripped 3 bases from V and 1 base from J, with 7 bases between. This CDR3 reads CASSPDSSYEQYF. CDR3 coding DNA: TGTGCCAGCTCACCGGACAGTTCCTACGAGCAGTACTTC.

This rearrangement joins TRBV19 to TRBJ2-1; TRBD1 aligns across 7 bases. CDR1 LNHDA and CDR2 SQIVND come from the germline V gene (reference sequence). There are 15 residues in the CDR3. Trimming cost V 2 bases and J 7 bases; bases outside gene matches: 8. The chain's CDR3 is CASSISAGGGNEQFF. DNA for the CDR3: TGTGCCAGTAGTATATCAGCAGGGGGTGGGAATGAGCAGTTCTTC.

The rearrangement links TRBV4-3 to TRBJ1-2; 7 bases agree with TRBD1. In germline, CDR1 is LGHNA, CDR2 YSLEER. The V and J ends lost 4 bases and 0 bases, in that order; junction bases with no gene match: 5. The CDR3 loop spans 15 amino acids. The CDR3, as DNA: TGCGCCAGCAGCCCTGACAGGGTTACTAACTATGGCTACACCTTC. This gives the protein CASSPDRVTNYGYTF.

The rearrangement joins TRBV5-1 to TRBJ1-6; 7 positions match TRBD1. Per germline, CDR1 SGHRS and CDR2 YFSETQ. Trimming cost V 0 bases and J 9 bases; bases outside gene matches: 12. The CDR3 spans 17 residues. The CDR3 protein is CASSLGRGTEMSSPLHF. For the CDR3, the DNA is TGCGCCAGCAGCTTGGGGCGCGGGACAGAAATGAGTTCACCCCTCCACTTT.

This clone was observed a handful of times. The genes are TRBV4-1 and TRBJ2-2; D possibly matches TRBD1 or TRBD2 (5 bases each). This CDR3 has 16 residues. Germline values: CDR1 MGHRA, CDR2 YSYEKL. The V end was cut by 1 base, the J end by 3 bases, with 12 bases between. CDR3 protein: CASSQGAQGDTGELFF. The CDR3 nucleotides read TGCGCCAGCAGCCAAGGGGCGCAGGGAGACACCGGGGAGCTGTTTTTT.

As DNA, the CDR3 is TGTGCCAGCAGCTTGACACCCGGCACAGATACGCAGTATTTT. It translates to CASSLTPGTDTQYF. The chain is built from TRBV11-2 and TRBJ2-3; no clear D gene. The CDR3 covers 14 residues. V lost 3 bases to trimming and J lost 1 base, with 8 bases between them. The V gene's germline CDR1 is SGHAT and CDR2 FQNNGV. Using reference TRBV11-2 and TRBJ2-3 for the parts outside the CDR3, the full variable domain is EAGVAQSPRYKIIEKRQSVAFWCNPISGHATLYWYQQILGQGPKLLIQFQNNGVVDDSQLPKDRFSAERLKGVDSTLKIQPAKLEDSAVYLCASSLTPGTDTQYFGPGTRLTVL.

The chain employs TRBV6-6 and TRBJ1-1; D is unclear. The V end was cut by 2 bases, the J end by 0 bases, with 4 bases between. CDR3 length: 13 amino acids. Germline V lookup: CDR1 MNHNY, CDR2 SVGAGI (reference sequence). The CDR3, as DNA: TGTGCCAGCAGTTACCTTATGAACACTGAAGCTTTCTTT. It is translated as CASSYLMNTEAFF.

The chain links TRBV5-4 to TRBJ2-5; D is possibly TRBD2 (5 bases). CDR1 and CDR2 (germline): SGHNT, YYREEE (reference sequence). V shed 4 bases and J shed 2 bases, with 15 bases lying between them. The CDR3 spans 15 residues. The CDR3 nucleotides read TGTGCCAGCAGCCATGAAGGTCCGGGGCAAGAGACCCAGTACTTC. The encoded protein is CASSHEGPGQETQYF.

This clone was observed a handful of times. The V gene is TRBV7-2, the J gene TRBJ1-6; TRBD1 is a possible D gene (6 bases). Trimming removed 5 bases at V and 8 bases at J, with 16 bases between. The V gene's germline CDR1 is SGHTA and CDR2 FQGNSA. The CDR3 is 15 amino acids. In DNA form, the CDR3 reads TGTGCCAGCAGCAGAGTTGGGGGCAGGGATTCACCCCTCCACTTT. Its protein product is CASSRVGGRDSPLHF.

The chain couples TRBV2 to TRBJ1-2; the D gene is possibly TRBD1 (6 bases). The germline V and J ends were trimmed by 5 bases and 8 bases, with 15 bases remaining between them. The CDR3 loop spans 13 amino acids. Germline CDR1 reads SNHLY; CDR2 reads FYNNEI. The CDR3 region is CASSYRAGRGYTF. CDR3 nucleotides: TGTGCCAGCAGTTACAGGGCCGGGAGGGGCTACACCTTC.

The chain links TRBV27 to TRBJ1-2; D is undetermined. Germline CDR1 MNHEY, CDR2 SMNVEV (reference sequence). The CDR3 consists of 16 residues. V lost 3 bases and J 4 bases, leaving 18 bases between the germline ends. CDR3 amino acids: CASSFVAQLGFYGYTF. CDR3 coding DNA: TGTGCCAGCAGTTTTGTCGCGCAGTTGGGGTTCTATGGCTACACCTTC.

CDR3 region: CASSLFGTTYEQYF. CDR3 in DNA: TGTGCCAGCAGCTTATTTGGGACAACCTACGAGCAGTACTTC. This rearrangement joins TRBV11-2 to TRBJ2-7; D perhaps matches TRBD1 (6 bases). CDR3 length: 14 amino acids. CDR1 SGHAT and CDR2 FQNNGV come from the germline V gene. Trimming shortened V by 2 bases and J by 2 bases, and 10 bases separated the two germline ends.

V usage is TRBV4-3 and J usage is TRBJ2-7, with 13 bases aligning to TRBD2. Germline V gene lookup returns CDR1 LGHNA and CDR2 YSLEER. The CDR3 runs 15 residues. The ends lost 3 bases at V and 4 bases at J; junction bases unmatched: 3. CDR3 residues: CASSQGLAGSYEQYF. The CDR3 region has the DNA TGCGCCAGCAGCCAGGGACTAGCGGGGAGTTACGAGCAGTACTTC.

This chain connects TRBV18 to TRBJ1-6; D is possibly TRBD1 (5 bases). The CDR3 has 15 amino acids. Germline lookup yields CDR1 KGHSH and CDR2 LQKENI. The ends were cut back, 6 bases at V and 7 bases at J, with 16 bases in the middle. CDR3 sequence reads: CASSEAQGINSPLHF. In DNA, the CDR3 is TGTGCCAGCTCGGAAGCGCAGGGTATCAATTCACCCCTCCACTTT.

The CDR3 DNA follows: TGTGCCACCAGCAATCAAGAGACCCAGTACTTC. Protein product: CATSNQETQYF. This chain connects TRBV15 to TRBJ2-5; D unresolved. V was trimmed by 4 bases and J by 2 bases, leaving 2 bases between them. The CDR3 covers 11 residues. The germline CDR1 and CDR2 sequences are LNHNV and YYDKDF (reference sequence).

This clone was seen once. This chain links TRBV7-6 with TRBJ2-3, with D perhaps matching TRBD1 or TRBD2 (5 bases each). This CDR3 is 14 amino acids long. V shed 5 bases and J shed 4 bases, with 13 bases lying between them. The germline gives CDR1 SGHVS, CDR2 FNYEAQ. The CDR3 DNA sequence: TGTGCCAGCAGCCCCCCCGGGGCACCAGATACGCAGTATTTT. It codes for CASSPPGAPDTQYF. Full variable domain (missing parts from reference TRBV7-6 and TRBJ2-3): GAGVSQSPRYKVTKRGQDVALRCDPISGHVSLYWYRQALGQGPEFLTYFNYEAQQDKSGLPNDRFSAERPEGSISTLTIQRTEQRDSAMYRCASSPPGAPDTQYFGPGTRLTVL.

The V and J genes are TRBV11-3 and TRBJ2-1; 12 nucleotides line up with TRBD2. CDR3 length: 15 amino acids. Germline V lookup: CDR1 SGHNT, CDR2 YENEEA. V was clipped by 1 base and J by 7 bases; unmatched bases: 2. CDR3 in amino acids: CASSLGTSGVNEQFF. The CDR3 nucleotides read TGTGCCAGCAGCTTAGGGACTAGCGGGGTGAATGAGCAGTTCTTC.

The rearrangement uses TRBV28 and TRBJ2-5; 7 bases are a match to TRBD1. V was pared by 4 bases and J by 7 bases, with 12 bases of the junction left unmatched. Germline V gene sequence: CDR1 MDHEN, CDR2 SYDVKM. This CDR3 spans 15 amino acids. The CDR3 DNA sequence: TGTGCCAGCAGTTCCGGGACAGACCATCCGGGGACCCAGTACTTC. Its translation is CASSSGTDHPGTQYF.

The table lists this clone with a few counts. The CDR3: CASSAQQGWGGYTF. The CDR3 DNA reads TGTGCCAGCAGTGCTCAACAGGGGTGGGGTGGCTACACCTTC. The chain carries TRBV27 and TRBJ1-2; 7 bases are a match to TRBD1. The junction had 10 bases not matched to a gene; V was cut back by 5 bases and J by 7 bases. This CDR3 contains 14 residues. Germline lookup yields CDR1 MNHEY and CDR2 SMNVEV (reference sequence).

The chain recombines TRBV19 with TRBJ1-5; D is unclear. The CDR3 runs 13 residues. From germline, CDR1 is LNHDA and CDR2 SQIVND (reference sequence). Trimming cost V 5 bases and J 7 bases, with 12 bases left between them. CDR3 nucleotides: TGTGCCAGTAGTTCTTCCTCGGGCCAGCCCCAGCATTTT. Its translation is CASSSSSGQPQHF. Looking up the rest from reference TRBV19 and TRBJ1-5 gives the full variable domain: DGGITQSPKYLFRKEGQNVTLSCEQNLNHDAMYWYRQDPGQGLRLIYYSQIVNDFQKGDIAEGYSVSREKKESFPLTVTSAQKNPTAFYLCASSSSSGQPQHFGDGTRLSIL.

This chain joins TRBV29-1 and TRBJ2-4, with D perhaps TRBD2 (5 bases). The V gene lost 8 bases and the J gene lost 4 bases, with 12 bases spanning the gap. CDR1 and CDR2 (germline): SQVTM, ANQGSEA. This CDR3 has 12 amino acids. The CDR3 DNA reads as TGCAGCTTTTGGACTTATAAAAACATTCAGTACTTC. Translation: CSFWTYKNIQYF.

This sequence joins TRBV19 and TRBJ2-7; 8 positions match TRBD2. The CDR3 contains 14 residues. Germline assignment: CDR1 LNHDA and CDR2 SQIVND (reference sequence). Losses at the gene ends were 5 bases for V and 3 bases for J; bases not matched to a gene: 6. This CDR3 is CASSFLAGRYEQYF. CDR3 in DNA: TGTGCCAGTAGTTTTCTAGCGGGCCGCTACGAGCAGTACTTC.

The V call is TRBV19, the J call TRBJ1-5, with D unclear. Trimming shortened V by 4 bases and J by 7 bases, and 8 bases separated the two germline ends. CDR1 is LNHDA and CDR2 is SQIVND in the germline V gene (reference sequence). The CDR3 length is 12 residues. CDR3 sequence: CASSTYYQPQHF. For the CDR3, the DNA is TGTGCCAGTAGTACCTATTACCAGCCCCAGCATTTT.

Only one count was recorded for this clone. V usage is TRBV2 and J usage is TRBJ2-7; D is ambiguous. The CDR3 runs 15 residues. Deletions cut 6 bases from V and 4 bases from J, with 19 bases between. The germline V gene has CDR1 SNHLY and CDR2 FYNNEI. The CDR3 nucleotides read TGTGCCAGCAGCCGGTACTGGGATCTTTCGTACGAGCAGTACTTC. Its translation is CASSRYWDLSYEQYF.

This sequence joins TRBV2 and TRBJ2-3; possible D gene TRBD1, 6 bases. The CDR3 sequence is 15 residues long. V was cut by 5 bases and J by 1 base, with 13 bases left in between. Germline V gives CDR1 SNHLY, CDR2 FYNNEI. The CDR3 nucleotides read TGTGCCAGCAGTCCCGAGAAGGGGGGCACAGATACGCAGTATTTT. Its protein product is CASSPEKGGTDTQYF.

J is TRBJ1-1 and V is TRBV18; D remains unclear. Germline CDR1 KGHSH, CDR2 LQKENI. Deletions cut 1 base from V and 4 bases from J, with 16 bases between. The CDR3 length is 16 residues. CDR3 loop: CASSPRRTTGSTEAFF. CDR3 coding DNA: TGTGCCAGCTCACCACGGAGGACGACCGGGAGCACTGAAGCTTTCTTT. Variable domain in full (rest from reference TRBV18 and TRBJ1-1): NAGVMQNPRHLVRRRGQEARLRCSPMKGHSHVYWYRQLPEEGLKFMVYLQKENIIDESGMPKERFSAEFPKEGPSILRIQQVVRGDSAAYFCASSPRRTTGSTEAFFGQGTRLTVV.